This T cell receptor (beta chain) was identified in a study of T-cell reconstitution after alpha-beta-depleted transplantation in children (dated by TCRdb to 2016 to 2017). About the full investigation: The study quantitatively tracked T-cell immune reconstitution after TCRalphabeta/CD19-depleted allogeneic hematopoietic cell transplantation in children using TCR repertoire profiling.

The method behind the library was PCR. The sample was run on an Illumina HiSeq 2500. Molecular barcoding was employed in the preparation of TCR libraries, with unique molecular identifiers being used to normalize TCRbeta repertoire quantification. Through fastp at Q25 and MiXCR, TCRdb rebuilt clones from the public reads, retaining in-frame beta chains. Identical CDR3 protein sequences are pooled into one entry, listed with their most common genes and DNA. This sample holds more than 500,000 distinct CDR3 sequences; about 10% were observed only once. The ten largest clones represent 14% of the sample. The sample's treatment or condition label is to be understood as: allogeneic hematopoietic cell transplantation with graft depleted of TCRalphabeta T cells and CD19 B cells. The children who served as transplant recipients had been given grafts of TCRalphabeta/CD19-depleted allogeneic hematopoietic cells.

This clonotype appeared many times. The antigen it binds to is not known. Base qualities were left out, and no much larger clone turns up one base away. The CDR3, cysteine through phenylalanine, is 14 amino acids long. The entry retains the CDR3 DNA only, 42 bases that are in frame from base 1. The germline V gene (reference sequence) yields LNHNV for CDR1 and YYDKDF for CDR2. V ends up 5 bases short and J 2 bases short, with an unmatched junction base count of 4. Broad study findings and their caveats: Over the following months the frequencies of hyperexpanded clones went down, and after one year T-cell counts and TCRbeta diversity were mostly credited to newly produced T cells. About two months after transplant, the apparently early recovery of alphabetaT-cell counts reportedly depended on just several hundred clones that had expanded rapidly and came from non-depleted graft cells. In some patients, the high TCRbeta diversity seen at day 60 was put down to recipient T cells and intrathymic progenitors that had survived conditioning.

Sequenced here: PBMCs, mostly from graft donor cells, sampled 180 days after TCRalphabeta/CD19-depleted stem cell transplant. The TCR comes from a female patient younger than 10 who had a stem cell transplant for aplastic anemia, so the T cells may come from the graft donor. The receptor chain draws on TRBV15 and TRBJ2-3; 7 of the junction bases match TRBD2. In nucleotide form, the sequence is TGTGCCACCAGCCCCCGGGACTACACAGATACGCAGTATTTT. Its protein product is CATSPRDYTDTQYF.